This T cell receptor (beta chain) stems from a study of CD8+CD57+ T cells in acquired aplastic anemia (dated by TCRdb to about 2018). Turning to the overall study: A mean of about 3.2 ug of DNA, ranging from about 0.17 to 30 ug, was extracted from sorted CD4+ and CD8+ cells. An average of about 10 million reads for CD4+ cells and under 13 million reads for CD8+ cells was obtained from healthy donor samples. Results and caveats for the whole study, not just this receptor: Patients and healthy controls showed no significant difference in CD8+ Simpson's diversity (P=0.060). Although twenty-nine CD8+ CDR3 sequences were shared by patients and controls, these sequences appeared highly expressed in patients and within the immunodominant clones of patients.

Comment on this clonotype: Its antigen is still unknown. No base quality values were provided; no much bigger clone lies one nucleotide off.

TCR beta VDJ combination and CDR3 sequence profiling used genomic DNA as the template. An Illumina HiSeq 2000 was the platform used for TCR repertoire sequencing. From the authors' description of their analysis: Repertoires were assessed using TRBV/TRBJ rearrangement plots, CDR3 size and DJ length profiles, and Simpson's diversity index. The most abundant DNA sequence in the deep sequencing data was defined as the immunodominant clone. CDR3 amino acid sequences were screened for sharing across subjects and compared with published repertoires and the VDJdb database. TCRdb reprocessed the public reads (quality trimming at Q25 with fastp, clone calling with MiXCR) and kept in-frame beta chains. Rows with a matching CDR3 protein are joined into one entry that keeps the most common DNA and genes. In this record, the V and J calls reflect TCRdb's handling and not the investigators' own analysis. For this sample the table gives about 190,000 distinct CDR3 sequences, of which about 53% were detected only once. In total, the top ten clones hold roughly 15% of the sample.

In the study, sorted CD4+ and CD8+ blood T cells from patients with severe aplastic anemia and from healthy subjects underwent deep sequencing of TCR repertoires. Ficoll-Paque density gradient centrifugation was used to isolate peripheral blood mononuclear cells. CD4+ and CD8+ T cells were sorted by FACS or magnetic beads before DNA extraction. The germline ends are 15 bases apart after V is trimmed by 10 bases and J by 8 bases. The CDR3 numbers 13 residues from cysteine through phenylalanine. Only CDR3 DNA is held: 39 bases, read in frame from base 1. The sequence came from a human donor in good health, serving as a control. The sample was sorted CD4+, CD8+, or CD8+CD57+ T cells (not recorded which) from PBMCs. Recombination linked TRBV12-3 or TRBV12-4 to TRBJ1-6, with a tentative D gene TRBD1 over 5 matching bases. The DNA is TGTGCCACTACCAGGGAGGGGTATTCACCCCTCCACTTT. The resulting protein is CATTREGYSPLHF.